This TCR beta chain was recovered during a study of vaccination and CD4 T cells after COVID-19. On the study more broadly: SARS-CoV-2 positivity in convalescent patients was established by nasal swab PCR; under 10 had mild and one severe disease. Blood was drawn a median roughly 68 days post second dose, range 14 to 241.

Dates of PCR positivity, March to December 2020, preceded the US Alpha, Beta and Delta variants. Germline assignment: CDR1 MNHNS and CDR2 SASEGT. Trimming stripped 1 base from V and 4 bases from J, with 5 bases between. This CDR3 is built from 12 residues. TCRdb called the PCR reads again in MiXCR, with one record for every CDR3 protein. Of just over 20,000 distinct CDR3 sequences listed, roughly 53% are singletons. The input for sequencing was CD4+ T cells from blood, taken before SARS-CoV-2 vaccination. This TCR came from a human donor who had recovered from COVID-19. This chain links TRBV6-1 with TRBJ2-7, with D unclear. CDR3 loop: CASSEVGYEQYF. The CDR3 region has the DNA TGTGCCAGCAGTGAAGTGGGGTACGAGCAGTACTTC.